The text below deals with one T cell receptor (beta chain). Its antigen is unknown. This sample stems from a study of cytomegalovirus exposure and HLA in healthy donors. Looking at the study overall: An early release of data contained some 80 million unique TCRs, which came from HLA-typed donors.

Study results and limitations: Only CMV serostatus was available as immune exposure information.

J lost 3 bases, V lost 0 bases, and 17 bases had no gene match. The V gene's germline CDR1 is SGHDN and CDR2 FVKESK. The CDR3 is 19 amino acids. The PCR used 60 Vbeta and 13 Jbeta primers. Profiling relied on immunoSEQ multiplex PCR, and the TCRdb table lists in-frame clones only, not all of them. Found here are about 41,000 clones; the top ten clones hold 5% to 7.5%. The sample comprised PBMCs. The rearrangement links TRBV14 to TRBJ2-7; 7 nucleotides line up with TRBD1. This TCR was recovered from a man under 40 in good health and CMV-seronegative. CDR3 nucleotide sequence: TGTGCCAGCAGCCAAGAGTATAGCTTTTTCGGGACAGCAATCTACGAGCAGTACTTC. Translation: CASSQEYSFFGTAIYEQYF.